Listed here are 28 T cell receptor beta chains from one sample, sequenced in a study of regulatory T cells in long-lasting Graves disease. Investigators prepared the TCR beta libraries by applying iRepertoire HTBI primers and Arm-PCR of CDR3 regions. TCRdb itself ran the multiplex PCR reads through MiXCR, one entry per CDR3 protein. Of over 350,000 distinct CDR3 sequences listed, approximately 14% are singletons. Specified time point: newly diagnosed GD, antithyroid drugs for less than 3 months. Scientists built the TCR library using RNA that was extracted from PBMCs. This same sample was also taken into another study, of T cells in Graves' hyperthyroidism and ophthalmopathy.

Sequences were derived from peripheral blood mononuclear cells (PBMCs), sampled at new diagnosis, from a patient treated with antithyroid drugs. These receptors were obtained from a woman in her forties or fifties with Graves disease.

There are many counts of this clonotype. This CDR3 reads CASSYVGVDNQPQHF. CDR3 bases: TGTGCCAGCAGCTACGTTGGGGTTGATAATCAGCCCCAGCATTTT. The genes are TRBV5-5 and TRBJ1-5; no firm D call. The V gene's germline CDR1 is SGHKS and CDR2 YYEKEE (reference sequence). The CDR3 extends over 15 amino acids. V was clipped by 3 bases and J by 4 bases, with 14 bases between them.

The J gene is TRBJ1-1, the V gene TRBV9, with unresolved D. Trimming shortened V by 4 bases and J by 0 bases, and 7 bases separated the two germline ends. The CDR3 has 13 amino acids. In germline, CDR1 is SGDLS, CDR2 YYNGEE. The CDR3 spells CASSTKMNTEAFF. The CDR3 nucleotides are TGTGCCAGCAGCACAAAAATGAACACTGAAGCTTTCTTT.

This clonotype was recorded many times. This chain links TRBV11-2 with TRBJ2-1; the D gene is possibly TRBD2 (5 bases). Germline V gene data show CDR1 as SGHAT and CDR2 as FQNNGV. Trimming removed 0 bases from V and 1 base from J, with 25 bases in between. The CDR3 length is 21 residues. The CDR3 coding sequence is TGTGCCAGCAGCTTAGAACGGCTGCGATTAAGAGACCGCGGGTCCTACAATGAGCAGTTCTTC. Translated, it gives CASSLERLRLRDRGSYNEQFF.

The chain recombines TRBV28 with TRBJ1-3; D is uncertain. The CDR3 loop spans 17 amino acids. Trimming took off 4 bases at V and 0 bases at J, with 16 bases between the two ends. Germline CDR1 and CDR2: MDHEN and SYDVKM. The CDR3 DNA reads as TGTGCCAGCAGTTCACCCGGATGGGAGAACTCTGGAAACACCATATATTTT. It is translated as CASSSPGWENSGNTIYF. Looking up the rest from reference TRBV28 and TRBJ1-3 gives the full variable domain: DVKVTQSSRYLVKRTGEKVFLECVQDMDHENMFWYRQDPGLGLRLIYFSYDVKMKEKGDIPEGYSVSREKKERFSLILESASTNQTSMYLCASSSPGWENSGNTIYFGEGSWLTVV.

This clonotype was counted many times. The chain is built from TRBV11-2 and TRBJ2-7; 8 bases agree with TRBD1. After removal of 2 bases from V and 1 base from J, the junction contained 4 bases not matched to a gene. Per the germline V gene, CDR1 is SGHAT and CDR2 is FQNNGV. This CDR3 has 15 amino acids. The CDR3 sequence: CASSLNRDRSYEQYF. The CDR3 DNA is TGTGCCAGCAGCTTAAATCGGGACAGGTCCTACGAGCAGTACTTC.

This chain joins TRBV9 and TRBJ2-7; 10 positions match TRBD2. V was clipped by 4 bases and J by 2 bases; unmatched bases: 3. Germline V gene sequence: CDR1 SGDLS, CDR2 YYNGEE. The CDR3 runs to 14 residues. The CDR3 loop is CASSTAGGAYEQYF. The CDR3 region has the DNA TGTGCCAGCAGCACAGCGGGAGGGGCCTACGAGCAGTACTTC.

The V and J genes are TRBV20-1 and TRBJ1-5; TRBD1 matches 9 bases. This CDR3 contains 15 residues. Per the germline V gene, CDR1 is DFQATT and CDR2 is SNEGSKA (reference sequence). J gave up 6 bases and V 5 bases, and 11 bases lay outside the gene matches. The CDR3 reads CSALDRQGVAQPQHF. The CDR3 coding sequence is TGCAGTGCTCTCGACCGACAGGGGGTCGCTCAGCCCCAGCATTTT.

This clonotype was detected many times. CDR3 coding DNA: TGTGCCACCAGTGATTTCGAGGGAGGCACAGATACGCAGTATTTT. As protein: CATSDFEGGTDTQYF. The genes are TRBV24-1 and TRBJ2-3, with D possibly TRBD2 on 5 matching bases. Germline CDR1 and CDR2: KGHDR and SFDVKD. V lost 1 base to trimming and J lost 1 base, with 8 bases between them. This CDR3 contains 15 residues.

This clonotype has just a few counts. This chain uses TRBV6-5 with TRBJ1-4, with D hard to call. With 0 bases removed from V and 8 bases from J, the gap between germline ends came to 10 bases. In germline, CDR1 is MNHEY, CDR2 SVGAGI. The CDR3 has 14 amino acids. In DNA form, the CDR3 reads TGTGCCAGCAGTTACTCTGGGGTCGGGGAAAAACTGTTTTTT. Translation gives CASSYSGVGEKLFF.

This clonotype was picked up a small number of times. V gene TRBV19 combines with J gene TRBJ2-4; D remains ambiguous. Looked up from germline, CDR1 is LNHDA and CDR2 is SQIVND (reference sequence). With 4 bases removed from V and 0 bases from J, the gap between germline ends came to 13 bases. There are 16 residues in the CDR3. CDR3 protein: CASSTGRNLAKNIQYF. DNA for the CDR3: TGTGCCAGTAGTACTGGACGGAATCTAGCCAAAAACATTCAGTACTTC.

The CDR3 region has the DNA TGCAGTGCGCCTCAGAACTCTGGAAACACCATATATTTT. This sequence encodes CSAPQNSGNTIYF. The rearrangement links TRBV20-1 to TRBJ1-3; the D is unclear. The CDR3 is 13 residues long. V was pared by 6 bases and J by 0 bases, with 9 bases between. Germline-derived CDR1 and CDR2 are DFQATT and SNEGSKA (reference sequence).

This clonotype was detected ten times or more. This sequence joins TRBV6-1 and TRBJ2-7, with TRBD1 matching over 7 bases. Germline V gene lookup returns CDR1 MNHNS and CDR2 SASEGT. The CDR3 sequence is 14 residues long. The junction had 3 bases not matched to a gene; V was cut back by 0 bases and J by 4 bases. The DNA of the CDR3 is TGTGCCAGCAGTGAAGCACAGGGGTGGTACGAGCAGTACTTC. Amino acids: CASSEAQGWYEQYF.

This clonotype was seen just once. Possible read error: a much larger clone is one base away. This sequence joins TRBV2 and TRBJ1-2, with TRBD1 matching over 7 bases. The length of the CDR3 is 13 residues. Per the germline V gene, CDR1 is SNHLY and CDR2 is FYNNEI. The CDR3 here is CARSEQGYYGYTF. The CDR3 nucleotides read TGTGCCAGAAGTGAACAGGGGTACTATGGCTACACCTTC.

Points on this clonotype: A single base is all that separates this from a far larger clone, so a read error is likely. This CDR3 fails to terminate in the conserved phenylalanine or tryptophan, so it likely reflects a read error. The chain employs TRBV27 and TRBJ2-3; D call uncertain. The germline gives CDR1 MNHEY, CDR2 SMNVEV (reference sequence). V lost 5 bases to trimming and J lost 2 bases, with 2 bases between them. The CDR3 extends over 11 amino acids. The CDR3, as DNA: TGTGCCAGCAGTCACACAGATACGCAGTATTCT. Translated, it gives CASSHTDTQYS.

The table lists this clonotype with many counts. V is TRBV7-9 and J is TRBJ2-5; tentative D call: TRBD2 (6 bases). Germline V gene sequence: CDR1 SEHNR, CDR2 FQNEAQ (reference sequence). V shed 5 bases and J shed 3 bases, with 16 bases lying between them. The CDR3 has 15 residues. CDR3 in DNA: TGTGCCAGCAGCGCCCTACTAGCTGAGAAAGAGACCCAGTACTTC. Its translation is CASSALLAEKETQYF.

This clonotype was counted many times. The gene calls are TRBV7-9 and TRBJ2-1, with no clear D. Germline lookup yields CDR1 SEHNR and CDR2 FQNEAQ (reference sequence). CDR3 length equals 12 residues. Trimming pared 2 bases from V and 8 bases from J, leaving 7 bases between. The CDR3 loop reads CASSLYLYEQFF. For the CDR3, the DNA is TGTGCCAGCAGCTTATATCTATATGAGCAGTTCTTC. Based on the CDR3 plus reference TRBV7-9 and TRBJ2-1, the full variable domain is DTGVSQNPRHKITKRGQNVTFRCDPISEHNRLYWYRQTLGQGPEFLTYFQNEAQLEKSRLLSDRFSAERPKGSFSTLEIQRTEQGDSAMYLCASSLYLYEQFFGPGTRLTVL.

In this sample, this clonotype turned up many times. V and J are TRBV5-1 and TRBJ2-7, with 10 positions matching TRBD2. Germline V gives CDR1 SGHRS, CDR2 YFSETQ. There are 15 residues in the CDR3. V lost 1 base and J lost 0; bases outside the gene matches: 1. The CDR3 sequence: CASSLPSGSSYEQYF. For the CDR3, the DNA is TGCGCCAGCAGCTTGCCTAGCGGGAGCTCCTACGAGCAGTACTTC.

A remark on this clonotype: This clone may be a read error of a much larger clone one base away. The chain uses TRBV5-4 and TRBJ1-5, with D maybe TRBD1 (5 bases). Trimming stripped 5 bases from V and 8 bases from J, with 14 bases between. There are 13 residues in the CDR3. Germline-derived CDR1 and CDR2 are SGHNT and YYREEE (reference sequence). The CDR3: CASSRQPDEPQHF. CDR3 DNA sequence: TGTGCCAGCAGTAGACAGCCCGATGAGCCCCAGCATTTT.

This clonotype appeared many times. V and J are TRBV7-2 and TRBJ2-1; D not resolved. Germline CDR1 SGHTA, CDR2 FQGNSA. The CDR3 runs to 15 residues. V shed 6 bases and J shed 0 bases, with 12 bases lying between them. CDR3 region: CASSLTFSSYNEQFF. CDR3 sequence (DNA): TGTGCCAGCAGTTTGACTTTTAGCTCCTACAATGAGCAGTTCTTC. The full variable domain, completed using reference TRBV7-2 and TRBJ2-1, is GAGVSQSPSNKVTEKGKDVELRCDPISGHTALYWYRQSLGQGLEFLIYFQGNSAPDKSGLPSDRFSAERTGGSVSTLTIQRTQQEDSAVYLCASSLTFSSYNEQFFGPGTRLTVL.

A note on this clonotype: A read error may explain this, as a much larger clone is one base away. The V gene is TRBV6-9, the J gene TRBJ1-5, with D possibly being TRBD1 (6 bases). CDR3 length: 15 residues. Germline V gene lookup returns CDR1 MNHGY and CDR2 SVAAGI. V shed 3 bases and J shed 0 bases, with 9 bases lying between them. The CDR3 region is CASSYDRHSNQPQHF. The CDR3, as DNA: TGTGCCAGCAGTTACGACAGGCATAGCAATCAGCCCCAGCATTTT.

The V gene is TRBV28, the J gene TRBJ2-4; a possible D gene is TRBD2 (7 bases). The J call may be in error: the DNA end matches TRBJ2-5 better. CDR3 length: 15 amino acids. The germline CDR1 and CDR2 sequences are MDHEN and SYDVKM. DNA for the CDR3: TGTGCCAGCAGTCCCTCGTGGGGGGGCGGAGCGACCCAGTACTTC. Translated, it gives CASSPSWGGGATQYF.

This chain connects TRBV28 to TRBJ2-5, with a possible D match to TRBD2 (6 bases). V gave up 2 bases and J gave up 4 bases, with 14 bases separating them. The CDR3 covers 15 residues. Germline V gene sequence: CDR1 MDHEN, CDR2 SYDVKM. The CDR3 sequence: CASSLGGVRGETQYF. CDR3 DNA: TGTGCCAGCAGTTTAGGAGGGGTAAGAGGAGAGACCCAGTACTTC.

This clonotype was observed a few times. Mismatch with germline at one junction end may stem from a read error. The gene calls are TRBV4-1 and TRBJ1-4; unclear D gene. The CDR3 covers 16 residues. In germline, CDR1 is MGHRA, CDR2 YSYEKL. The CDR3, as DNA: TGCGCCAGCAGCCAAGATTCGGGCAGCCTTAATGAAAAACTGCTTTTT. It codes for CASSQDSGSLNEKLLF.

This clonotype was seen a few times. The V and J genes are TRBV7-9 and TRBJ1-5; D may be TRBD1 (6 bases). The germline CDR1 and CDR2 sequences are SEHNR and FQNEAQ (reference sequence). V lost 3 bases and J 5 bases, leaving 17 bases between the germline ends. CDR3 length equals 16 residues. The CDR3 nucleotides read TGTGCCAGCAGCTTCGGCCAGGGGATGGGGGATCAGCCCCAGCATTTT. As protein: CASSFGQGMGDQPQHF.

This clonotype was observed once. The chain couples TRBV3-1 to TRBJ2-7; 8 bases are a match to TRBD2. This CDR3 contains 16 residues. The germline V gene encodes CDR1 LGHDT and CDR2 YNNKEL (reference sequence). V trimming: 0 bases; J trimming: 2 bases; junction bases outside the gene matches: 6. Here the CDR3 DNA reads TGTGCCAGCAGCCAAGAGTGGGCGGGAGGCCCCTACGAGCAGTACTTC. This codes for CASSQEWAGGPYEQYF.

The sample holds a few counts of this clonotype. The chain is built from TRBV10-3 and TRBJ2-5, with D unresolved. The V end was cut by 4 bases, the J end by 3 bases, with 6 bases between. Germline CDR1 is ENHRY and CDR2 is SYGVKD. The CDR3 length is 12 residues. The CDR3 is CAISGREETQYF. DNA for the CDR3: TGTGCCATCAGTGGTCGAGAAGAGACCCAGTACTTC.

This clonotype was found a few times. V is TRBV28 and J is TRBJ1-1; D is undetermined. V was pared by 9 bases and J by 6 bases, with 14 bases between. Germline V gene sequence: CDR1 MDHEN, CDR2 SYDVKM. This CDR3 contains 12 residues. CDR3 nucleotide sequence: TGTGCCAGTCAAGTTCTAGGATCTGAAGCTTTCTTT. Protein sequence: CASQVLGSEAFF.

The table lists this clonotype with many counts. V gene TRBV3-1 combines with J gene TRBJ2-7; a weak D match, TRBD1 (5 bases). The CDR3 is made up of 14 amino acids. The germline V gene has CDR1 LGHDT and CDR2 YNNKEL (reference sequence). Trimming removed 4 bases at V and 5 bases at J, with 15 bases between. The CDR3 DNA reads TGTGCCAGCAGCCGCCGTGGGGCCGGAAACGAGCAGTACTTC. Its translation is CASSRRGAGNEQYF.